This record covers a single T cell receptor beta chain. Its specificity is not known. Sequenced by immunoSEQ multiplex PCR; TCRdb stores in-frame clones only, minus some. The sample consists of about 32,000 clones, about nine tenths of them appearing once. This CDR3 is 14 amino acids long. The germline CDR1 and CDR2 sequences are SGHTA and FQGNSA. V gave up 5 bases and J gave up 7 bases, with 17 bases separating them. The sample comes from a study of chemoradiotherapy in HPV16-positive cancers. General study results and limits: During treatment, candidate HPV-specific clones and E7-related motifs expanded in tumor. For HPV16-positive patients, expanding HPV-responsive T cells associated with longer recurrence-free survival. Only a couple of HPV16-positive patients supplied the functional HPV-specificity definition.

The genes are TRBV7-2 and TRBJ1-2; the D is unclear. This clonotype was obtained from a human donor with HPV-associated anogenital cancer. The source was blood, collected from a patient who underwent chemoradiotherapy. CDR3 sequence reads: CASSQLVVGFGYTF. As DNA, the CDR3 is TGTGCCAGCAGCCAACTGGTGGTCGGATTTGGCTACACCTTC.